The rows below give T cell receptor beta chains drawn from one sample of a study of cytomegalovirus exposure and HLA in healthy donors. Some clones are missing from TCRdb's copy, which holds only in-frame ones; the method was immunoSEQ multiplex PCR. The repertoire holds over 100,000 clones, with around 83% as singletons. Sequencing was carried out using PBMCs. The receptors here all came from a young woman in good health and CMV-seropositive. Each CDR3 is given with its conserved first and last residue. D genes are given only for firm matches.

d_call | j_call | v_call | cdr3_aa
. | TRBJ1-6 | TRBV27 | CASSPGIGNSPLHF
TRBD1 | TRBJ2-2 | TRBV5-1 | CASSVGRTGGGELFF
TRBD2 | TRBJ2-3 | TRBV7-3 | CASSLTSAGGLTDTQYF
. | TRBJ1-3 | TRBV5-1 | CASSLADSSGNTIYF
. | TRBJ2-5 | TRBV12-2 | CASRRRGAELPQYF
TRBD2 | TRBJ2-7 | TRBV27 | CATAREGTRYEQYF
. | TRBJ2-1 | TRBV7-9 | CASSLAGGARDEQFF
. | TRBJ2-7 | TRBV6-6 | CASSYSSGEQYF
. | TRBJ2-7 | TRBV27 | CASSLDTGYEQYF
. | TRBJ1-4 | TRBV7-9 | CASSSLPTNEKLFF
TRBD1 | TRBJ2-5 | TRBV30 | CAWSRTGGETQYF
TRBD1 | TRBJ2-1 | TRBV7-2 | CASSLAQGVVGNEQFF
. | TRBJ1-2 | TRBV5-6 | CASSVPTAYGYTF
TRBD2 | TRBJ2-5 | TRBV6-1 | CASRGGWGQETQYF
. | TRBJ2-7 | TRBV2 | CAVRGTLDEQYF
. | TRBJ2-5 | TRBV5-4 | CASSLTGSETQYF
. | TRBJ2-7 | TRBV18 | CASSPGLHEQYF
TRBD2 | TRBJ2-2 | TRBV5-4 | CASSPDGGAGELFF
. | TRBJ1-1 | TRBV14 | CASSQDLAGNTEAFF
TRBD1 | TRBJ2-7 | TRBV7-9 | CASSLHRGTGPKRVYEQYF
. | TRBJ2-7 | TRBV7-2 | CASSSRLARGIHEQYF
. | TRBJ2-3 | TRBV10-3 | CAISESTLSDTDTQYF
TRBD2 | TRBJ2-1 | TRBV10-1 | CASSEPGLAGGQFF
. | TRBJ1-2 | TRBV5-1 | CASSLAPDYSYGYTF
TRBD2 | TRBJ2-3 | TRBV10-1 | CATSRTSGGTDTQYF
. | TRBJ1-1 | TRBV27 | CASKRGGAINTEAFF
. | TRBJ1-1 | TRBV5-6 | CASSTAGVATTEAFF
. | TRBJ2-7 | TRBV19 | CASSQVAQGHEQYF
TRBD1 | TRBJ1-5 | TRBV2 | CASSLLPTGNNQPQHF
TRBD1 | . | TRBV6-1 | CASSEWDRANEQYF
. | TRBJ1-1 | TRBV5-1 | CASSGGSAGAQNTEAFF
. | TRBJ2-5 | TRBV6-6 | CASSFIGGRGETQYF
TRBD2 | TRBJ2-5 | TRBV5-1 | CASGASGGHQETQYF
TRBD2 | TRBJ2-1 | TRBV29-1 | CSVSHLGGGGYNEQFF
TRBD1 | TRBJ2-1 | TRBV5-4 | CASSWAGTGAFLNEQFF
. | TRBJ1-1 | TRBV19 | CASKGRGGTEAFF
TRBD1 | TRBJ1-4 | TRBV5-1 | CASSSGTVNEKLFF
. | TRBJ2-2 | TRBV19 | CASSIRLAVGELFF
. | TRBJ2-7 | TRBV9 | CASSGGTGYEQYF
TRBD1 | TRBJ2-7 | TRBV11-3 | CASSLDGDRAAVQYF
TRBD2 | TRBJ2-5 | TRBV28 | CASSPSSGGMVETQYF
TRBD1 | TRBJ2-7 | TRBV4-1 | CASSHPGQAYEQYF
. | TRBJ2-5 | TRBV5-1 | CASSVQGTSQETQYF
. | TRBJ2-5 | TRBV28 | CASSHGRGQETQYF
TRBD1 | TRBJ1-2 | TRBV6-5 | CASRARDRDGYTF
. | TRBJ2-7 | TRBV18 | CASSPPDSPYEQYF
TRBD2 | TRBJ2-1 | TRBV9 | CASGLAGLYNEQFF